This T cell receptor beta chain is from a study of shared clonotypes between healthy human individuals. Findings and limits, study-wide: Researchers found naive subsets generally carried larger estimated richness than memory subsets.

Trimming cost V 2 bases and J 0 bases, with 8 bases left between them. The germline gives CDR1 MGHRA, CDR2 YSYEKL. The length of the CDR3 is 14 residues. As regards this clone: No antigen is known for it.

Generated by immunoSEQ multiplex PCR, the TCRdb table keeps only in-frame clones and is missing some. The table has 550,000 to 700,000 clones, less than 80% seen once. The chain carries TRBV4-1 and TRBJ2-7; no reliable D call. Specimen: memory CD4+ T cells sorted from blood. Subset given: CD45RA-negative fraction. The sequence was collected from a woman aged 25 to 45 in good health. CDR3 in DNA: TGCGCCAGCAGCCAATGGCTCCTCTCCTACGAGCAGTACTTC. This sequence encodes CASSQWLLSYEQYF.